This TCR beta chain was sequenced during a study of tumor and adjacent non-tumor tissue in lung cancer. Background on the study: Histology: about twelve adenocarcinoma, a couple of squamous cell carcinoma, 1 small cell lung cancer. Study-level results: Tumor tissue had significantly higher TCR diversity than normal lung.

A modified ARM-PCR protocol with three rounds of nested PCR amplified TCRbeta. TCRdb re-called the multiplex PCR reads through MiXCR, storing one row per CDR3 protein. The sample yields 70,000 or so distinct CDR3 sequences, around 60% seen once. The germline V and J ends were trimmed by 0 bases and 5 bases, with 15 bases remaining between them. The CDR3 runs to 15 residues. Germline loops: CDR1 SGHRS, CDR2 YFSETQ. No cell sorting was done before RNA was extracted from the tissue. Chemotherapy-naive patients with new lung cancer underwent thoracic surgery in China, August–November 2014. This clonotype appeared once. Its specificity is unknown. The conserved closing phenylalanine or tryptophan is absent in this CDR3, likely reflecting a read error.

The chain carries TRBV5-1 and TRBJ2-7, with D possibly TRBD1 on 5 matching bases. This TCR came from a man between 50 and 59 years old with non-small cell lung cancer. Sequencing used lung tumor tissue. The CDR3 loop reads CASSLAGQGSHEQYL. CDR3 nucleotides: TGCGCCAGCAGCTTGGCAGGGCAGGGATCCCACGAGCAGTACCTC.